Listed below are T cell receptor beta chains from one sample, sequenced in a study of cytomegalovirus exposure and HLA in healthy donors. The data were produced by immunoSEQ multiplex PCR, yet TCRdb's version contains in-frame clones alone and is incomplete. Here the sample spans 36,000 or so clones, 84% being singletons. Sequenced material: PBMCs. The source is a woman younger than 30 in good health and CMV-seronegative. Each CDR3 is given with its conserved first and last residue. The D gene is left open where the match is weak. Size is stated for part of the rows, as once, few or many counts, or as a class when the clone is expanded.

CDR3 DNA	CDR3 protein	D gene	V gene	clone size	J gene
TGCAGCGTTGTTTTGCCCGGGGTTAGCACTGAAGCTTTCTTT	CSVVLPGVSTEAFF	-	TRBV29-1	-	TRBJ1-1
TGTGCCAGCAGTTACGGGCTAGCGGGAGGGTGGGAGCAGTTCTTC	CASSYGLAGGWEQFF	TRBD2	TRBV6-5	-	TRBJ2-1
TGTGCCAGCAGTGAAGCGCCGAGCGGAGGGGTCTACGAGCAGTACTTC	CASSEAPSGGVYEQYF	-	TRBV6-1	-	TRBJ2-7
TGTGCCAGCAGTGAACCAGGGGATATGGATGAAAAACTGTTTTTT	CASSEPGDMDEKLFF	-	TRBV25-1	few	TRBJ1-4
TGTGCCATCGGGGGGGGCAGCTTGTCCTACGAGCAGTACTTC	CAIGGGSLSYEQYF	-	TRBV10-3	-	TRBJ2-7
TGTGCCAGCAGTTATGGGTCCGGGGGGCTGAACACTGAAGCTTTCTTT	CASSYGSGGLNTEAFF	-	TRBV7-9	-	TRBJ1-1
TGTGCCAGCAGTTTAGACCCGGGACAGGGCGATTATAGCAATCAGCCCCAGCATTTT	CASSLDPGQGDYSNQPQHF	TRBD1	TRBV28	-	TRBJ1-5
TGTGCCAGCAGCGAGCATCGGCTAGCGCCCTCCTACGAGCAGTACTTC	CASSEHRLAPSYEQYF	-	TRBV9	-	TRBJ2-7
TGTGCCAGCAGTTTAGAGCCGTACAATGAGCAGTTCTTC	CASSLEPYNEQFF	-	TRBV27	-	TRBJ2-1
TGTGCCAGTAGTATAATCAGGGTCGGCAATCAGCCCCAGCATTTT	CASSIIRVGNQPQHF	-	TRBV19	-	TRBJ1-5
TGTGCCAGCAGCATACCAGGGGCTGGGCAGCCCCAGCATTTT	CASSIPGAGQPQHF	-	TRBV7-9	-	TRBJ1-5
TGTGCCAGCAGTAGCGGGGGGTTGGGCACAGATACGCAGTATTTT	CASSSGGLGTDTQYF	TRBD2	TRBV6-5	-	TRBJ2-3
TGTGCCAGCAGCCCCATGGGCGGGAACCTGAACACCGGGGAGCTGTTTTTT	CASSPMGGNLNTGELFF	-	TRBV14	few	TRBJ2-2
TGCGCCAGCAGCCAAGGAGTCGGGGGGTTAGCAGAGACCCAGTACTTC	CASSQGVGGLAETQYF	TRBD2	TRBV4-3	-	TRBJ2-5
TGTGCCAGCAGCTTAATTCGCGGGGACCCTTCATGGGAGACCCAGTACTTC	CASSLIRGDPSWETQYF	-	TRBV5-8	-	TRBJ2-5
TGTGCCAGCATCCCGAGGGGACAAACAACCTACAATGAGCAGTTCTTC	CASIPRGQTTYNEQFF	-	TRBV7-2	-	TRBJ2-1
TGTGCCAGCAGCTTAGATCAGGGTCAGCCCCAGAATTTT	CASSLDQGQPQNF	-	TRBV7-2	-	TRBJ1-5
TGTGCCAGCAGCTTCAGAGCGGCGGAAGCGGGGACCCAGTACTTC	CASSFRAAEAGTQYF	-	TRBV7-2	-	TRBJ2-5
TGTGCTAGTGGTACAGGGCAAGGAGTATCACCCCTCCACTTT	CASGTGQGVSPLHF	-	TRBV12-5	once	TRBJ1-6
TGTGCCAGCAGCTTAGGGGACAGGTTTAGCTCCTACAATGAGCAGTTCTTC	CASSLGDRFSSYNEQFF	TRBD1	TRBV11-3	-	TRBJ2-1
TGTGCCAGCAGCCCAACATCGGGTCTAAACACCGGGGAGCTGTTTTTT	CASSPTSGLNTGELFF	-	TRBV7-8	-	TRBJ2-2
TGCGCCAGCAGCTCAGGACGGGGACAAGAGACCCAGTACTTC	CASSSGRGQETQYF	-	TRBV5-1	-	TRBJ2-5
TGTGCCAGCAGCTTTGGGACATCCCGCCAAGAGACCCAGTACTTC	CASSFGTSRQETQYF	-	TRBV11-1	-	TRBJ2-5
TGTGCCAGCAGGTGGGCGGGGGGGCGCACAGATACGCAGTATTTT	CASRWAGGRTDTQYF	TRBD2	TRBV27	once	TRBJ2-3
TGTGCCAGCAGCCAATTAGGGGAGGGCAATCAGCCCCAGAATTTT	CASSQLGEGNQPQNF	-	TRBV4-2	-	TRBJ1-5
TGTGCCCTCGGCGGGGAGGCCTACGAGCAGTACTTC	CALGGEAYEQYF	-	TRBV10-3	-	TRBJ2-7
TGTGCCAGTAGTAGCGGGGGCAGCTCCTACAATGAGCAGTTCTTC	CASSSGGSSYNEQFF	-	TRBV19	-	TRBJ2-1
TGTGCCTGCCTCAATACAAACTACGAGCAGTACTTC	CACLNTNYEQYF	-	TRBV30	-	TRBJ2-7
TGTGCCAGCAGCGCCCGAAGTTCAGGGGGCACCGGGGAGCTGTTTTTT	CASSARSSGGTGELFF	TRBD1	TRBV9	-	TRBJ2-2
TGCGCCAGCAGCCAAGAATCGAGCGGGAGGAGGAGGGAGCTGTTTTTT	CASSQESSGRRRELFF	TRBD2	TRBV4-1	-	TRBJ2-2
TGTGCCAGCAGCCGAAGGGCTAGCGGATACAATGAGCAGTTCTTC	CASSRRASGYNEQFF	TRBD2	TRBV11-3	-	TRBJ2-1
TGTGCCAGCAGCTCGGGAGGCTCCTACGAGCAGTACTTC	CASSSGGSYEQYF	TRBD2	TRBV7-9	-	TRBJ2-7
TGTGCCAGCAGTTTGTCCGGGACTAGCGGGGACGAGCAGTACTTC	CASSLSGTSGDEQYF	TRBD2	TRBV6-5	-	TRBJ2-7
TGTGCCAGCAGCGCAGGGGGAGAAAGCACTGAAGCTTTCTTT	CASSAGGESTEAFF	TRBD1	TRBV9	-	TRBJ1-1
TGCAGTGCTCCACAGGTCTATGGCTACACCTTC	CSAPQVYGYTF	-	TRBV20-1	-	TRBJ1-2
TGCGCCAGCAGCTTCACAGGGAGAGAGCAGTTCTTC	CASSFTGREQFF	-	TRBV4-3	-	TRBJ2-1
TGCAGCGCCTCCGGGACAGGGGCTGCAACTAATGAAAAACTGTTTTTT	CSASGTGAATNEKLFF	TRBD1	TRBV29-1	-	TRBJ1-4
TGCGCCAGCAGCCAAGATCGGGCAGGGGGCATCTCTGGAAACACCATATATTTT	CASSQDRAGGISGNTIYF	TRBD1	TRBV4-3	-	TRBJ1-3
TGTGCCAGCAGTCCTCAGGGACAGGGCCGGTCAAATGAGCAGTTCTTC	CASSPQGQGRSNEQFF	TRBD1	TRBV28	-	TRBJ2-1
TGTGCCAGTAGTATACTCGCAGGGGGCCGGAATGGAAACACCATATATTTT	CASSILAGGRNGNTIYF	TRBD1	TRBV19	-	TRBJ1-3
TGTGCCATAGCGGGAGGACTCTACGAGCAGTACTTC	CAIAGGLYEQYF	TRBD2	TRBV28	few	TRBJ2-7
TGTGCCAGCAGCTTAGTCTTGAATGAGCAGTTCTTC	CASSLVLNEQFF	-	TRBV7-2	-	TRBJ2-1
TGTGCCAGCAGGACACTAGCGGGAGGGCCTTACAATGAGCAGTTCTTC	CASRTLAGGPYNEQFF	TRBD2	TRBV7-2	-	TRBJ2-1
TGTGCCAGCAGCGACTCGCAAGAGACCCAGTACTTC	CASSDSQETQYF	-	TRBV5-6	-	TRBJ2-5
TGTGCCAGCAGCGTAACCCGGGAGATAGAGTCAGAGACCCAGTACTTC	CASSVTREIESETQYF	-	TRBV7-2	-	TRBJ2-5
TGTGCCAGCAGCTTACAGGAGAACACTGAAGCTTTCTTT	CASSLQENTEAFF	-	TRBV6-4	-	TRBJ1-1
TGTGCCAGCGGTCGACTTCGGGACATTCAGTACTTC	CASGRLRDIQYF	-	TRBV28	-	TRBJ2-4
TGTGCCAGCAGCTTATGGGACAGGCCGAGCACCGGGGAGCTGTTTTTT	CASSLWDRPSTGELFF	TRBD1	TRBV13	-	TRBJ2-2
TGTGCCAGCTCCTATAGCGGGAGAAGTGATACGCAGTATTTT	CASSYSGRSDTQYF	TRBD2	TRBV18	-	TRBJ2-3
TGTGCCACCAGCCCCGTAAACAATGAGCAGTTCTTC	CATSPVNNEQFF	-	TRBV15	-	TRBJ2-1
TGCAGCGTTGAACTGGGACAGGGTGCCGAGCAGTACTTC	CSVELGQGAEQYF	TRBD1	TRBV29-1	-	TRBJ2-7
TGTGCCAGCAGGGAACTAGAAGGCACCGGGGAGCTGTTTTTT	CASRELEGTGELFF	-	TRBV2	-	TRBJ2-2
TGCGCCAGCAGCCCGTCGACAGGGGGCATGGAGACCCAGTACTTC	CASSPSTGGMETQYF	TRBD1	TRBV5-1	once	TRBJ2-5
TGTGCCACCAGCAGAGAGGCACCTAGTGCCGTCGGAAACACCATATATTTT	CATSREAPSAVGNTIYF	-	TRBV15	-	TRBJ1-3
TGTGCCACCAGCAGAGATGGGGGGGGGTCCTACAATGAGCAGTTCTTC	CATSRDGGGSYNEQFF	TRBD2	TRBV15	-	TRBJ2-1
TGTGCCAGCTCCGTGACAGGGGACTACGAGCAGTACTTC	CASSVTGDYEQYF	TRBD1	TRBV18	-	TRBJ2-7
TGTGCCAGCAGCTTGGACAGGGATAGCAATCAGCCCCAGCATTTT	CASSLDRDSNQPQHF	-	TRBV5-5	-	TRBJ1-5
TGTGCCAGCAGTACCACAGTGTCCTACGAGCAGTACTTC	CASSTTVSYEQYF	-	TRBV27	-	TRBJ2-7
TGTGCCAGCAGTTTGGACAAGAACACCCAGAATTTT	CASSLDKNTQNF	-	TRBV6-6	-	TRBJ1-5
TGTGCCAGCAGTTCACCTTCCCGACTAGCGAGGGGTTCTCGAACGCAGTATTTT	CASSSPSRLARGSRTQYF	TRBD2	TRBV27	-	TRBJ2-3